This T cell receptor (beta chain) originates from a study of Ad26.COV2.S vaccination and SARS-CoV-2 variants. The CDR3 consists of 15 residues. Germline CDR1 is LGHNA and CDR2 is YNFKEQ. V gave up 0 bases and J gave up 7 bases, with 10 bases separating them. This table comes from immunoSEQ multiplex PCR, and its TCRdb copy is limited to in-frame clones, with some not included. Seen here are about 350,000 clones, around nine tenths observed once, and the top ten hold about 11%. Treatment indicated: roughly 20 received Ad26.COV2.S at low or high dose, single or two shots; several received placebo; per-sample allocation not given. After the first vaccine or placebo injection, samples were drawn on day 63.

This sequence was found in a person between 18 and 65 years old who received the Ad26.COV2.S COVID-19 vaccine or a placebo. The material was peripheral blood, obtained in a trial of Ad26.COV2.S vaccine versus placebo. The V and J genes are TRBV4-2 and TRBJ1-6; D ambiguous. CDR3 region: CASSQDRRENSPLHF. Here the CDR3 DNA reads TGTGCCAGCAGCCAAGATCGGAGGGAGAATTCACCCCTCCACTTT.